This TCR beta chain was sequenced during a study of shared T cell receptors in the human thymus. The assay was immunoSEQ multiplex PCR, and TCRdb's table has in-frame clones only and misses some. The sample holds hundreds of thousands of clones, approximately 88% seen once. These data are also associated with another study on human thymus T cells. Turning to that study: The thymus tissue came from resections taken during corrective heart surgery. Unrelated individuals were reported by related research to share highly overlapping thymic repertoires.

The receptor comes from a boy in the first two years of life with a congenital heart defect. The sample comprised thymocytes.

CDR3 in amino acids: CASSLSPGIGEQYF. The DNA of the CDR3 is TGTGCCAGCAGTTTATCCCCAGGGATAGGCGAGCAGTACTTC. V is TRBV27 and J is TRBJ2-7; D is perhaps TRBD1 (5 bases). CDR1 and CDR2 from the germline V gene are MNHEY and SMNVEV (reference sequence). The CDR3 covers 14 residues. V dropped 0 bases and J dropped 6 bases, with 12 bases sitting between them.